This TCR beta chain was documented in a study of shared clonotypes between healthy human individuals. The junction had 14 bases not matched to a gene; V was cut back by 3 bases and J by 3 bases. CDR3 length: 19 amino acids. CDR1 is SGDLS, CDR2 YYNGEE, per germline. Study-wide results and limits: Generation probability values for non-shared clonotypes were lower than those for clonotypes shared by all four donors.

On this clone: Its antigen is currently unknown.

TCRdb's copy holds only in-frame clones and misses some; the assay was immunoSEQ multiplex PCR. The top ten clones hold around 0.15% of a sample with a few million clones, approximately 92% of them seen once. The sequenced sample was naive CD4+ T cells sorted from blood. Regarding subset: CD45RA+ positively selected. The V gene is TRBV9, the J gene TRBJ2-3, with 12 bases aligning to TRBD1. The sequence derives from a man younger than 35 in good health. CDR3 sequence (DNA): TGTGCCAGCAGCGGTTACCGGGACAGGGGGCTAGTTGTTACAGATACGCAGTATTTT. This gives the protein CASSGYRDRGLVVTDTQYF.